These 30 T cell receptor beta chains originate from one sample sequenced in a study of CD8 T cells in ankylosing spondylitis. TCRdb recomputed calls from the 5' RACE reads with MiXCR, one row per CDR3 protein. The profile shows approximately 250,000 distinct CDR3 sequences, more than 9% of them singletons. The specimen was blood, either unsorted or a sorted T cell fraction (not recorded which). The receptors come from a male donor with ankylosing spondylitis or in good health (not recorded which).

The table lists this clonotype with many counts. The chain has TRBV20-1 and TRBJ2-5, with D possibly TRBD2 on 6 matching bases. CDR1 and CDR2 from the germline V gene are DFQATT and SNEGSKA (reference sequence). CDR3 length: 14 amino acids. Trimming pared 6 bases from V and 5 bases from J, leaving 19 bases between. The CDR3 is CSAHSRTGAETQYF. CDR3 nucleotides: TGCAGTGCACACTCTAGGACGGGAGCCGAGACCCAGTACTTC.

This clonotype came up many times. The rearrangement uses TRBV12-3 or TRBV12-4 and TRBJ1-2, with D perhaps matching TRBD1 (6 bases). V was shortened by 6 bases and J by 4 bases, with 15 bases between the two germline ends. The CDR3 consists of 14 residues. The CDR3 DNA is TGTGCCAGCAGATCCATGGACAGCCTCTATGGCTACACCTTC. Amino acids: CASRSMDSLYGYTF.

This clonotype was counted many times. The chain carries TRBV6-2 or TRBV6-3 and TRBJ1-1; 10 bases are shared with TRBD1. The CDR3 runs to 14 residues. Germline-derived CDR1 and CDR2 are MNHEY and SVGEGT. The V and J ends lost 5 bases and 4 bases, in that order; junction bases with no gene match: 4. Here the CDR3 DNA reads TGTGCCAGCAGTAAGACAGGGGGCGCCACTGAAGCTTTCTTT. Amino acid sequence: CASSKTGGATEAFF.

This clonotype was seen a few times. The rearrangement links TRBV3-1 to TRBJ1-1; D is unresolved. With 0 bases removed from V and 3 bases from J, the gap between germline ends came to 11 bases. The CDR3 is 15 amino acids. CDR1 LGHDT and CDR2 YNNKEL come from the germline V gene (reference sequence). As DNA, the CDR3 is TGTGCCAGCAGCCAAGAATCTGTTACCTACACTGAAGCTTTCTTT. Translated: CASSQESVTYTEAFF.

This clonotype was counted at least ten times. The genes are TRBV5-5 and TRBJ2-1; D gene uncertain. V lost 0 bases, J lost 12 bases, and 13 bases lay in between. The CDR3 consists of 13 residues. CDR1 SGHKS and CDR2 YYEKEE come from the germline V gene (reference sequence). The CDR3 coding sequence is TGTGCCAGCAGCTTGGAGGCAGCCAACGGGCAGTTCTTC. This codes for CASSLEAANGQFF.

The chain couples TRBV6-2 or TRBV6-3 to TRBJ2-4; no clear D. Germline V gene lookup returns CDR1 MNHEY and CDR2 SVGEGT. The CDR3 sequence is 14 residues long. Trimming stripped 7 bases from V and 0 bases from J, with 10 bases between. CDR3 sequence (DNA): TGTGCCAGCACGAACTCTTTAGCCAAAAACATTCAGTACTTC. Amino acids: CASTNSLAKNIQYF.

This clonotype was observed at least ten times. This chain connects TRBV4-2 to TRBJ2-4, with D tentatively TRBD2 (7 bases). There are 17 residues in the CDR3. Germline CDR1 is LGHNA and CDR2 is YNFKEQ. Trimming took off 0 bases at V and 3 bases at J, with 15 bases between the two ends. The CDR3 sequence is CASSQELGEGGKNIQYF. In DNA, the CDR3 is TGTGCCAGCAGCCAAGAACTAGGGGAGGGGGGCAAAAACATTCAGTACTTC.

This clonotype was seen repeatedly, ten times or more. The chain links TRBV7-2 to TRBJ2-3; 8 nucleotides align to TRBD1. V lost 4 bases to trimming and J lost 3 bases; unmatched junction nucleotides: 0. In germline, CDR1 is SGHTA, CDR2 FQGNSA. This CDR3 contains 13 residues. CDR3 sequence: CASSWDRTDTQYF. Here the CDR3 DNA reads TGTGCCAGCAGCTGGGACAGGACAGATACGCAGTATTTT.

This clonotype was recorded many times. The chain combines TRBV5-1 with TRBJ2-3; 12 nucleotides agree with TRBD2. The length of the CDR3 is 17 residues. Losses at the gene ends were 2 bases for V and 4 bases for J; bases not matched to a gene: 8. Germline V gene lookup returns CDR1 SGHRS and CDR2 YFSETQ. The CDR3 sequence is CASSFGLAGNVADTQYF. CDR3 coding DNA: TGCGCCAGCAGCTTCGGACTAGCGGGGAATGTAGCAGATACGCAGTATTTT.

This clonotype appeared many times. CDR3 sequence: CSALTSGGMNEQFF. CDR3 bases: TGCAGTGCCCTAACTAGCGGAGGTATGAATGAGCAGTTCTTC. The rearrangement uses TRBV20-1 and TRBJ2-1, with 8 bases that match TRBD2. Germline-derived CDR1 and CDR2 are DFQATT and SNEGSKA (reference sequence). V gave up 6 bases and J gave up 7 bases; unmatched junction bases: 11. The CDR3 is 14 amino acids.

This clonotype occurred many times. The chain joins TRBV27 to TRBJ2-7; TRBD1 aligns across 8 bases. Per the germline V gene, CDR1 is MNHEY and CDR2 is SMNVEV (reference sequence). This CDR3 is 14 amino acids long. Trimming took 5 bases from V and 5 from J; bases not matched to a gene: 8. The CDR3 here is CASSIDRGYNEQYF. In nucleotides, the CDR3 is TGTGCCAGCAGTATCGACAGGGGATACAACGAGCAGTACTTC.

This clonotype was detected many times. The rearrangement joins TRBV20-1 to TRBJ2-2, with D possibly TRBD1 on 6 matching bases. Germline V lookup: CDR1 DFQATT, CDR2 SNEGSKA (reference sequence). With 1 base removed from V and 0 bases from J, the gap between germline ends came to 9 bases. The CDR3 has 15 residues. The CDR3 DNA reads as TGCAGTGCTAGAGGGGGGCGATCGAACACCGGGGAGCTGTTTTTT. Protein: CSARGGRSNTGELFF.

The sample holds a few counts of this clonotype. This sequence joins TRBV2 and TRBJ1-1; D is unresolved. V shed 5 bases and J shed 2 bases, with 6 bases lying between them. The CDR3 has 12 residues. Germline CDR1 reads SNHLY; CDR2 reads FYNNEI. CDR3 region: CASSPSNTEAFF. DNA of the CDR3: TGTGCCAGCAGTCCCAGTAACACTGAAGCTTTCTTT.

This clonotype was seen more than once but under ten times. The chain couples TRBV6-2 or TRBV6-3 to TRBJ2-1; D perhaps matches TRBD2 (5 bases). The germline V and J ends were trimmed by 4 bases and 6 bases, with 13 bases remaining between them. CDR3 size: 14 residues. Germline V CDR1 and CDR2: MNHEY, SVGEGT. The CDR3 sequence is CASSSPRVANEQFF. The CDR3 DNA reads as TGTGCCAGCAGTTCTCCGAGGGTGGCCAATGAGCAGTTCTTC.

This clonotype was seen repeatedly, ten times or more. The CDR3 DNA is TGCAGTGCCCCCGATGGCGGGCGGGGCACAGATACGCAGTATTTT. This translates into CSAPDGGRGTDTQYF. V is TRBV20-1 and J is TRBJ2-3, with D possibly TRBD2 on 5 matching bases. V was cut by 6 bases and J by 1 base, with 17 bases left in between. The germline V gene encodes CDR1 DFQATT and CDR2 SNEGSKA (reference sequence). The CDR3 sequence is 15 residues long.

This clonotype has more than one count but fewer than ten. The chain is built from TRBV7-9 and TRBJ1-2; 9 bases match TRBD1. V trimming: 4 bases; J trimming: 8 bases; junction bases outside the gene matches: 11. Germline V CDR1 and CDR2: SEHNR, FQNEAQ (reference sequence). This CDR3 region has 15 residues. The DNA for the CDR3 is TGTGCCAGCAGCTCGTCCCGGGACAGGGTAGGGGGCTACACCTTC. It translates to CASSSSRDRVGGYTF.

On this clonotype: Its ends do not fully match the called genes, so a read error is possible. This sequence joins TRBV7-9 and TRBJ1-1; 8 positions agree with TRBD1. This CDR3 spans 15 amino acids. Germline values: CDR1 SEHNR, CDR2 FQNEAQ (reference sequence). CDR3: CASSSYRDRNTEAFF. The CDR3 DNA reads as TGTGCCAGCAGCTCTTACCGGGACAGGAACACAGAAGCTTTCTTT. Variable domain in full (rest from reference TRBV7-9 and TRBJ1-1): DTGVSQNPRHKITKRGQNVTFRCDPISEHNRLYWYRQTLGQGPEFLTYFQNEAQLEKSRLLSDRFSAERPKGSFSTLEIQRTEQGDSAMYLCASSSYRDRNTEAFFGQGTRLTVV.

This rearrangement joins TRBV4-1 to TRBJ1-4; D may be TRBD1 (6 bases). Germline CDR1 reads MGHRA; CDR2 reads YSYEKL. CDR3 length: 15 amino acids. V shed 0 bases and J shed 4 bases, with 9 bases lying between them. The CDR3 nucleotides are TGCGCCAGCAGCCAAGAAGGACAGCGTAATGAAAAACTGTTTTTT. Translation gives CASSQEGQRNEKLFF.

This clonotype was recorded at least ten times. The rearrangement joins TRBV5-1 to TRBJ1-2; D uncertain. The CDR3 runs 12 residues. V was shortened by 2 bases and J by 8 bases, with 10 bases between the two germline ends. Germline CDR1 reads SGHRS; CDR2 reads YFSETQ. CDR3 in DNA: TGCGCCAGCAGCTTAGATGATTACGGCTACACCTTC. Its translation: CASSLDDYGYTF.

This clonotype was picked up one time. This may arise from a read error, as a much more abundant clone is one base away. This rearrangement joins TRBV20-1 to TRBJ2-7; a weak D match, TRBD1 (6 bases). The CDR3 extends over 12 amino acids. Germline assignment: CDR1 DFQATT and CDR2 SNEGSKA (reference sequence). The CDR3: CNAERTVYEQYF. The CDR3 nucleotides read TGCAATGCTGAACGGACAGTGTACGAGCAGTACTTC.

This clonotype was detected many times. The chain employs TRBV29-1 and TRBJ2-5; 12 bases fit TRBD2. The germline V gene encodes CDR1 SQVTM and CDR2 ANQGSEA. The CDR3 runs 15 residues. J was trimmed by 3 bases and V by 7 bases; bases with no gene match: 9. As DNA, the CDR3 is TGCAGCGCCCAGGTGACTAGCGGGGGTAAAGAGACCCAGTACTTC. This gives the protein CSAQVTSGGKETQYF.

In its sample, this clonotype was seen many times. The chain recombines TRBV3-1 with TRBJ2-3, with 8 nucleotides matching TRBD2. This CDR3 has 13 residues. CDR1 and CDR2 from the germline V gene are LGHDT and YNNKEL (reference sequence). Trimming removed 10 bases from V and 7 bases from J; junction bases left unmatched: 10. CDR3 bases: TGTGCCACCGGGACTAGAGGAAAAAATACGCAGTATTTT. Its protein is CATGTRGKNTQYF.

CDR3 residues: CASSQAGAEVTGELFF. DNA for the CDR3: TGCGCCAGCAGCCAAGCCGGAGCGGAAGTCACCGGGGAGCTGTTTTTT. The genes are TRBV4-1 and TRBJ2-2, with a weak D call TRBD2 (5 bases). Germline-derived CDR1 and CDR2 are MGHRA and YSYEKL. The CDR3 runs to 16 residues. V was shortened by 1 base and J by 4 bases, with 13 bases between the two germline ends.

Ten or more counts support this clonotype. The chain joins TRBV15 to TRBJ2-7; D unresolved. The CDR3 loop spans 14 amino acids. With 1 base removed from V and 0 bases from J, the gap between germline ends came to 7 bases. Germline loops: CDR1 LNHNV, CDR2 YYDKDF (reference sequence). This CDR3 reads CATSRGTFSYEQYF. CDR3 DNA sequence: TGTGCCACCAGCAGAGGGACCTTCTCCTACGAGCAGTACTTC. Full variable domain (rest looked up from reference TRBV15 and TRBJ2-7): DAMVIQNPRYQVTQFGKPVTLSCSQTLNHNVMYWYQQKSSQAPKLLFHYYDKDFNNEADTPDNFQSRRPNTSFCFLDIRSPGLGDTAMYLCATSRGTFSYEQYFGPGTRLTVT.

This clonotype was seen many times. The genes are TRBV29-1 and TRBJ2-1, with D possibly being TRBD1 or TRBD2 (6 bases each). The V and J ends lost 7 bases and 7 bases respectively, with 20 bases between them. CDR1 and CDR2 from the germline V gene are SQVTM and ANQGSEA. The CDR3 spans 14 residues. DNA for the CDR3: TGCAGCGCCCCAAACAGGGAGGTCGTAAATGAGCAGTTCTTC. Translated: CSAPNREVVNEQFF.

This clonotype was found many times. The chain links TRBV2 to TRBJ2-5; no clear D gene. There are 15 residues in the CDR3. Germline CDR1 and CDR2: SNHLY and FYNNEI. The V gene lost 3 bases and the J gene lost 5 bases, with 16 bases spanning the gap. The CDR3 sequence: CASSDSPPNGETQYF. The CDR3 DNA reads as TGTGCCAGCAGTGACTCACCCCCGAATGGGGAGACCCAGTACTTC.

This clonotype was seen ten or more times. The chain recombines TRBV24-1 with TRBJ2-7; the D gene is possibly TRBD1 (6 bases). Trimming removed 4 bases from V and 0 bases from J, with 21 bases in between. Germline V gene data show CDR1 as KGHDR and CDR2 as SFDVKD. The CDR3 covers 18 residues. As DNA, the CDR3 is TGTGCCACCAGTGACCTGATATGGACAGCTTGCTTCTCCTACGAGCAGTACTTC. This encodes CATSDLIWTACFSYEQYF.

As DNA, the CDR3 is TGTGCCAGCAGTTCCGGACTGGGTAGGGTGACCGGGGAGCTGTTTTTT. Protein sequence: CASSSGLGRVTGELFF. The chain uses TRBV6-5 and TRBJ2-2; maybe TRBD2 (5 bases). Trimming left V 4 bases short and J 5 bases short, with 17 bases between. Germline V CDR1 and CDR2: MNHEY, SVGAGI. The CDR3 runs to 16 residues.

This clonotype was recorded at least ten times. CDR3 bases: TGTGCCTGGAGTGTACAGGGGACTCCTCTCTATGGCTACACCTTC. The encoded protein is CAWSVQGTPLYGYTF. The chain couples TRBV30 to TRBJ1-2, with 7 bases identical to TRBD1. From germline, CDR1 is GTSNPN and CDR2 SVGIG (reference sequence). The CDR3 is made up of 15 amino acids. The ends lost 0 bases at V and 4 bases at J; junction bases unmatched: 8.

The chain carries TRBV12-3 or TRBV12-4 and TRBJ1-1, with D possibly matching TRBD1 (5 bases). Trimming removed 1 base from V and 5 bases from J, with 14 bases in between. The CDR3 spans 15 residues. The CDR3 DNA reads TGTGCCAGCAGTTTAGGGGGACCCCGTGGGACTGAAGCTTTCTTT. It translates to CASSLGGPRGTEAFF.